This T cell receptor beta chain was profiled in a study of blood T cells in healthy people across ages. For this clonotype: The antigen is unknown.

Primed by a sample-barcoded 5' primer and a J-beta primer mix, a second PCR proceeded for 7 to 11 cycles. TCRdb itself ran the 5' RACE reads through MiXCR, one entry per CDR3 protein. This table holds around 820,000 distinct CDR3 sequences, 25% found once. Study-level findings and limits: Higher diversity, along with more naive CD4+ cells, distinguished long-lived donors from aged donors.

The same sample was also used in a study of T cells of mothers and their children.

The clonotype was recovered from a boy aged 10-17 years in good health. Sequenced: blood.

This chain's CDR3 is CASGRGRNTEAFF. In DNA, the CDR3 is TGTGCCAGCGGAAGAGGCCGGAACACTGAAGCTTTCTTT. The chain combines TRBV7-3 with TRBJ1-1; D not resolved. CDR3 length equals 13 residues. Deletions cut 8 bases from V and 1 base from J, with 11 bases between. Germline CDR1 is SGHTA and CDR2 is FQGTGA.